This T cell receptor (beta chain) is drawn from a study of siplizumab effects on memory and regulatory T cells. Study-wide results and limits: Whether the proliferating Tregs (from siplizumab cultures) were suppressive was not confirmed. Researchers could not give a naive or memory phenotype to roughly 75-95% of proliferating CD4+ or CD8+ clones.

TCRdb's copy holds only in-frame clones and misses some; the assay was immunoSEQ multiplex PCR. The top ten hold 0.025% to 0.035% of the sample, which has some 100,000 clones, roughly 96% seen once. About this clone itself: Its cognate antigen is unknown.

Between the trimmed V and J ends, which lost 0 bases and 1 base, there was a span of 1 base. The CDR3 runs 13 residues. Germline loops: CDR1 LGHNT, CDR2 FRNRAP. This sequence joins TRBV12-5 and TRBJ1-3; D unclear. The sequenced sample consisted of naive CD4+ T cells sorted from blood. This clonotype was sampled from a human donor in good health. The CDR3 DNA is TGTGCTAGTGGTTTGGTATCTGGAAACACCATATATTTT. It is translated as CASGLVSGNTIYF.